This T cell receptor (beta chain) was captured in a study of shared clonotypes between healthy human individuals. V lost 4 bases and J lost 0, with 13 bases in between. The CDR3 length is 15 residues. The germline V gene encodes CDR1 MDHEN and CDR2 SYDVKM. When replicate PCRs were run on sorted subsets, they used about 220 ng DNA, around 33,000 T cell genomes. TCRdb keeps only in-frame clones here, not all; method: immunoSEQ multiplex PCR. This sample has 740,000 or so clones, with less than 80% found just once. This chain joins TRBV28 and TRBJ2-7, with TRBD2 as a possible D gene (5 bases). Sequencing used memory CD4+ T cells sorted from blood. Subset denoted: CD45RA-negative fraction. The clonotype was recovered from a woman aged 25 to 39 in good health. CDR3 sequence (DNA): TGTGCCAGCAGTTCCATAAGAGGGAGCTCCTACGAGCAGTACTTC. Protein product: CASSSIRGSSYEQYF.